A selection of T cell receptor beta chains follows, all from one sample in a study of OX40 agonist ivuxolimab in advanced cancers. TCRdb's table, derived via immunoSEQ multiplex PCR, lists solely in-frame clones and lacks some. Among about 58,000 clones listed, about nine tenths were seen once. Specimen: CD4+ or CD8+ T cells sorted from blood, collected in a trial of the OX40 agonist ivuxolimab. These receptors were taken from an adult with an advanced solid tumor such as melanoma, head and neck, liver or kidney cancer. CDR3s include the opening cysteine and the closing phenylalanine or tryptophan. A D gene is named only where the DNA matches it firmly. The listing skips clone size in some rows; elsewhere it reads once, few, many or a size class.

J gene	D gene	V gene	clone size	CDR3 DNA	CDR3 protein
TRBJ1-2	.	TRBV5-4	once	TGTGCCAGCACCCGTCCTGACTATGGCTACACCTTC	CASTRPDYGYTF
TRBJ1-5	.	TRBV2	few	TGTGCCAGCAGTTACGACATGGGAAGTCAGCCCCAGCATTTT	CASSYDMGSQPQHF
TRBJ1-4	.	TRBV10-3	.	TGTGCCATGAGTAACAGTACTAATGAAAAACTGTTTTTT	CAMSNSTNEKLFF
TRBJ2-3	TRBD2	TRBV7-2	.	TGTGCCAGCAGCCCGGGACTAGCGGGGGGTACAGATACGCAGTATTTT	CASSPGLAGGTDTQYF
TRBJ2-3	TRBD1	TRBV5-1	.	TGCGCCAGCAGTTATACAGGGGGCAGCACAGATACGCAGTATTTT	CASSYTGGSTDTQYF
TRBJ2-2	.	TRBV5-4	.	TGTGCCAGCAGCTTGCAAGTCGGGGAGCTGTTTTTT	CASSLQVGELFF
TRBJ2-7	.	TRBV6-6	.	TGTGCCAGCAGCCCTTCCTACGAGCAGTACTTC	CASSPSYEQYF
TRBJ2-1	.	TRBV6-1	.	TGTGCCAGCAGCCGGATATACAATGAGCAGTTCTTC	CASSRIYNEQFF
TRBJ2-7	.	TRBV6-1	.	TGTGCCAGCAGTGAGCTCCATTCCCCGGGACGCGGACTTGGGGAGCAGTACTTC	CASSELHSPGRGLGEQYF
TRBJ2-2	TRBD2	TRBV9	.	TGTGCCAGCAGCTCTCATGGCGGGGGGAACACCGGGGAGCTGTTTTTT	CASSSHGGGNTGELFF
TRBJ2-5	TRBD1	TRBV5-4	.	TGTGCCAGCAGCGAACCGGGGAAGGGGGCTGGAGAGACCCAGTACTTC	CASSEPGKGAGETQYF
TRBJ2-5	.	TRBV6-5	.	TGTGCCAGACGGGACTTCCAAGAGACCCAGTACTTC	CARRDFQETQYF
TRBJ2-5	TRBD2	TRBV27	once	TGTGCCAGCAGTCTACTAGCGGGAGCTGAGCCCCAGTACTTC	CASSLLAGAEPQYF
TRBJ2-1	.	TRBV4-1	once	TGCGCCAGCAGCCAAGCTACCGTTAATGAGCAGTTCTTC	CASSQATVNEQFF
TRBJ1-2	.	TRBV30	.	TGTGCCTGGAACGACAGAACTAACTATGGCTACACCTTC	CAWNDRTNYGYTF
TRBJ2-1	TRBD2	TRBV4-3	few	TGCGCCAGCAGCCAAGATCGGGGGGGCTACTACAATGAGCAGTTCTTC	CASSQDRGGYYNEQFF
TRBJ1-3	.	TRBV10-2	.	TGCGCCAGCACTCAGGCCCCTACAGGCTCTGGAAACACCATATATTTT	CASTQAPTGSGNTIYF
TRBJ2-1	.	TRBV28	.	TGTGCCAGCAAAACTCTCAATGAGCAGTTCTTC	CASKTLNEQFF
TRBJ1-5	TRBD1	TRBV18	.	TGTGCCAGCTCCCCATTACAGGGGGCTAATCAGCCCCAGCATTTT	CASSPLQGANQPQHF
TRBJ2-5	.	TRBV10-3	.	TGTGCCATCAGTGAATCCAGGGGTTGGGAGACCCAGTACTTC	CAISESRGWETQYF
TRBJ1-1	.	TRBV5-1	few	TGCGCCAGCAGCTTCGGGGGGAACACTGAAGCTTTCTTT	CASSFGGNTEAFF
TRBJ2-7	.	TRBV27	.	TGTGCCAGCAGTGTAGTGGCAGGAGAAAATCGGAGCTTC	CASSVVAGENRSF
TRBJ2-2	TRBD2	TRBV19	.	TGTGCCAGTAGATCACTAGCGGGGGGACTGAACACCGGGGAGCTGTTTTTT	CASRSLAGGLNTGELFF
TRBJ2-1	.	TRBV4-3	.	TGCGCCAGCAGCCAAGATCGGGCCTCCTACAATGAGCAGTTCTTC	CASSQDRASYNEQFF
TRBJ2-2	.	TRBV7-2	once	TGTGCCAGCAGCTTAAGAGGGGGACTATACACCGGGGAGCTGTTTTTT	CASSLRGGLYTGELFF
TRBJ1-5	.	TRBV7-9	.	TGTGCCAGCAGCCCCCCGGGAGGGGATAGCAATCAGCCCCAGCATTTT	CASSPPGGDSNQPQHF
TRBJ2-1	.	TRBV2	once	TGTGCCAGCAGGAGGAGGGGGGCGCCTACCTACAATGAGCAGTTCTTC	CASRRRGAPTYNEQFF
TRBJ1-5	.	TRBV10-3	.	TGTGCCATCAGAAGACAATATGATCAGCCCCAGCATTTT	CAIRRQYDQPQHF
TRBJ1-1	.	TRBV7-9	once	TGTGCCAGCAGCCGATCGGGCTTAGGGACTGAAGCTTTCTTT	CASSRSGLGTEAFF
TRBJ2-3	.	TRBV21-1	.	TGTGCCAGCAGCGCCCAGGAACTAGATACGCAGTATTTT	CASSAQELDTQYF
TRBJ1-4	.	TRBV6-1	.	TGTGCCAGCAGTGAAAGGGAGGGTCTCGAAAAACTGTTTTTT	CASSEREGLEKLFF
TRBJ2-7	.	TRBV2	.	TGTGCCAGCAGTGAAGAAGGGGTCTACGAGCAGTACTTC	CASSEEGVYEQYF
TRBJ2-2	.	TRBV7-3	.	TGTGCCAGCAGTCTATTGAGGGAGGCCGGGGAGCTGTTTTTT	CASSLLREAGELFF
TRBJ2-7	.	TRBV6-5	once	TGTGCCAGCAGACGGACAGAATCCTACGAGCAGTACTTC	CASRRTESYEQYF
TRBJ2-2	.	TRBV19	.	TGTGCCAGTAGTATATTTACTAGAAATACCGGGGAGCTGTTTTTT	CASSIFTRNTGELFF
TRBJ1-2	.	TRBV7-9	.	TGTGCCAGCAGCTTAAGGGACATTTGGGACTATGGCTACACCTTC	CASSLRDIWDYGYTF
TRBJ1-1	.	TRBV27	.	TGTGCCAGCTATACAGGGCCCACTGAAGCTTTCTTT	CASYTGPTEAFF
TRBJ2-1	TRBD2	TRBV15	.	TGTGCCACCAGCAGAGAGGGGGCAGCGGGAGCTTACAATGAGCAGTTCTTC	CATSREGAAGAYNEQFF
TRBJ1-5	.	TRBV9	.	TGTGCCAGCAGCGCGGGGGTCGGCAATCAGCCCCAGCATTTT	CASSAGVGNQPQHF
TRBJ2-2	.	TRBV5-1	.	TGCGCCAGCAGCTTGGCCTTTAGCGGAGGAAGGGACGCCGGGGAGCTGTTTTTT	CASSLAFSGGRDAGELFF
TRBJ1-2	.	TRBV28	.	TGTGCCAGCAGTCAAAAACAGGGAGTTGACTATGGCTACACCTTC	CASSQKQGVDYGYTF
TRBJ1-4	.	TRBV6-1	.	TGTGCCAGCAGTGAAGCTGCCCGAAATGAAAAACTGTTTTTT	CASSEAARNEKLFF
TRBJ2-7	.	TRBV28	.	TGTGCCAGCGGGTCTGCGGCCGAGCAGTACTTC	CASGSAAEQYF
TRBJ1-2	.	TRBV6-5	.	TGTGCCAGCAGGCGCAGGGTTGGGCATGGCTACACCTTC	CASRRRVGHGYTF
TRBJ2-3	TRBD1	TRBV7-2	.	TGTGCCAGCACCCCTCAGACAGGGGTGCTGACAGATACGCAGTATTTT	CASTPQTGVLTDTQYF
TRBJ1-4	.	TRBV18	.	TGTGCCAGCTCACGCGAGACAACTAATGAAAAACTGTTTTTT	CASSRETTNEKLFF
TRBJ2-1	.	TRBV18	.	TGTGCCAGCTCACCACCAGGCGGATACAATGAGCAGTTCTTC	CASSPPGGYNEQFF
TRBJ1-2	TRBD1	TRBV5-1	.	TGCGCCAGCAGGATGACAGGGGACTATGGCTACACCTTC	CASRMTGDYGYTF
TRBJ2-2	TRBD2	TRBV5-4	.	TGTGCCAGCAGTTTAGGCGGGACTAGCGGTCCTCACACCGGGGAGCTGTTTTTT	CASSLGGTSGPHTGELFF
TRBJ2-7	TRBD1	TRBV5-4	.	TGTGCCAGCAGCTTGGAGGGACAGGGATCCTACGAGCAGTACTTC	CASSLEGQGSYEQYF
TRBJ1-1	TRBD1	TRBV7-8	.	TGTGCCAGCAGCTTACCGGGACAGGGGGCTTTCTTT	CASSLPGQGAFF
TRBJ1-5	.	TRBV28	.	TGTGCCAGCAGGATTAGCAATCAGCCCCAGCATTTT	CASRISNQPQHF
TRBJ1-5	.	TRBV6-1	.	TGTGCCAGTAAGGGATCCTATAGCAATCAGCCCCAGCATTTT	CASKGSYSNQPQHF
TRBJ2-5	.	TRBV9	.	TGTGCCAGCAGCGTAGCGTGGGGATGGGAGACCCAGTACTTC	CASSVAWGWETQYF